This T cell receptor beta chain was recovered during a study of T cells in Graves' hyperthyroidism and ophthalmopathy. The study excluded patients with uncontrolled infection, other autoimmune disease, pregnancy or lactation. The CDR3 consists of 12 residues. Germline V gene lookup returns CDR1 MDHEN and CDR2 SYDVKM. The V end lost 10 bases, the J end lost 11 bases, and 20 bases lay between the germline ends. Amplification yielded TCR beta CDR3 regions, with RNA transcripts as the source. The TCR CDR3 was amplified in a first-round RT-PCR using the HTBI primer set. TCRdb redid the calling of the multiplex PCR reads with MiXCR, one entry per CDR3 protein. Of around 530,000 distinct CDR3 sequences in the sample, over 15% were seen once. This clonotype was seen repeatedly, ten times or more.

J is TRBJ1-1 and V is TRBV28; D unresolved. Sequencing was performed on blood. The receptor was isolated from a woman younger than 35 with Graves' ophthalmopathy. The CDR3 DNA is TGTGCCATCCAGGATGGGTCCAAGTCGGCTTTCTTT. Residues: CAIQDGSKSAFF.